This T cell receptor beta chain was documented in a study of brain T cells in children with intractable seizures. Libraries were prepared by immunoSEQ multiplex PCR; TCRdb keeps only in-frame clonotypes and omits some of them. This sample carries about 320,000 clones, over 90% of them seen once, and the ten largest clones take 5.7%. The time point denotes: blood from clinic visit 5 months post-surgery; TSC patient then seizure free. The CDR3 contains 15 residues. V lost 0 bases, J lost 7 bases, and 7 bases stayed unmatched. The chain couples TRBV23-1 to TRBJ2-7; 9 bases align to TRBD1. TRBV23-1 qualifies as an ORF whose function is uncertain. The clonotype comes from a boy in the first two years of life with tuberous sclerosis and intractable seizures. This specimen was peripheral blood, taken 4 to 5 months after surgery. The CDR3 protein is CASSQSRDRAREQYF. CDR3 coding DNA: TGCGCCAGCAGTCAATCCCGGGACAGGGCGCGGGAGCAGTACTTC.